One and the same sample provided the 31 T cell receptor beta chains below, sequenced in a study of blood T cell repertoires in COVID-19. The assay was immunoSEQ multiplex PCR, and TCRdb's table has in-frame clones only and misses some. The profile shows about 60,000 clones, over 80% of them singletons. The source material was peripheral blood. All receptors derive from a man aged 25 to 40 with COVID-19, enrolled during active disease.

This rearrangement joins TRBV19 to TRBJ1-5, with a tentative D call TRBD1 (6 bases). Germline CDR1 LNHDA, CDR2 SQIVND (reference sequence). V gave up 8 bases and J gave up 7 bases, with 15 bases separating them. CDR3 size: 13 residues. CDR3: CASGRGGGQPQHF. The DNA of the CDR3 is TGTGCCAGTGGTCGAGGGGGAGGGCAGCCCCAGCATTTT.

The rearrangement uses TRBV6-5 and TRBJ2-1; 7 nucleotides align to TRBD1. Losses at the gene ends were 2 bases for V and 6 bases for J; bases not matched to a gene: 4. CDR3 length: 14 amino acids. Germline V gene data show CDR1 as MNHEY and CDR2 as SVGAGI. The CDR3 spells CASSYDRAVNEQFF. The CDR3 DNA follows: TGTGCCAGCAGTTACGACAGGGCGGTCAATGAGCAGTTCTTC.

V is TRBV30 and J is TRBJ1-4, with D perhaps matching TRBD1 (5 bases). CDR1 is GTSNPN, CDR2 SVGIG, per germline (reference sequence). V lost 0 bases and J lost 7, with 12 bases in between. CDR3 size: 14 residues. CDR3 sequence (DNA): TGTGCCTGGAGTGTACCCAGGGAGGCTGAAAAACTGTTTTTT. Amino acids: CAWSVPREAEKLFF.

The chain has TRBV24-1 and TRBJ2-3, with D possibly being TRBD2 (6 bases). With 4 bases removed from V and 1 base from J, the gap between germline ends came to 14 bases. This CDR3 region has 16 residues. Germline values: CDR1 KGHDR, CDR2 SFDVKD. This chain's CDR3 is CATSDPGVLGTDTQYF. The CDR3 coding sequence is TGTGCCACCAGTGACCCGGGGGTATTAGGCACAGATACGCAGTATTTT.

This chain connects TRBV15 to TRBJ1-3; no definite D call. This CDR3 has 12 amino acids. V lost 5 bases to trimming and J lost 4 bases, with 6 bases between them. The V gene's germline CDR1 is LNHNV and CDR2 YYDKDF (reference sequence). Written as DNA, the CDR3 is TGTGCCACCAGCCCTATCGGAAACACCATATATTTT. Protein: CATSPIGNTIYF.

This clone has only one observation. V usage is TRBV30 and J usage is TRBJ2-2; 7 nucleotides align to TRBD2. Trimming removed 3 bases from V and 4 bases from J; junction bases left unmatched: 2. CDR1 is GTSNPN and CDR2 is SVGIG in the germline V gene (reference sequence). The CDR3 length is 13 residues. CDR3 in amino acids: CAWRLASTGELFF. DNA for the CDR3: TGTGCCTGGAGACTAGCGAGCACCGGGGAGCTGTTTTTT.

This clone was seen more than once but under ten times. The CDR3 DNA reads TGTGCCAGCAGCGAGGGGACAGGCTATGGCTACACCTTC. This sequence encodes CASSEGTGYGYTF. The rearrangement joins TRBV6-5 to TRBJ1-2; 8 nucleotides align to TRBD1. Germline V gives CDR1 MNHEY, CDR2 SVGAGI. Trimming at V came to 6 bases and at J to 4 bases, leaving 4 bases not matched to a gene. This CDR3 has 13 residues.

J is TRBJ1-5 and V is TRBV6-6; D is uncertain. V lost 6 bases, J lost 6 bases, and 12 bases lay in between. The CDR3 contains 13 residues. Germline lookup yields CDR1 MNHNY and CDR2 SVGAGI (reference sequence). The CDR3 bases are TGTGCCAGCAGACGGGCCGAGGGTCAGCCCCAGCATTTT. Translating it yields CASRRAEGQPQHF.

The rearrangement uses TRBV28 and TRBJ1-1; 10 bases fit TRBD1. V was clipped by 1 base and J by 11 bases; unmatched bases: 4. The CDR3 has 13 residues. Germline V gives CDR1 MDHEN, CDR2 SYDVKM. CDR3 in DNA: TGTGCCAGCAGTTTATCGGGACAGGGGAGGGCTTTCTTT. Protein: CASSLSGQGRAFF.

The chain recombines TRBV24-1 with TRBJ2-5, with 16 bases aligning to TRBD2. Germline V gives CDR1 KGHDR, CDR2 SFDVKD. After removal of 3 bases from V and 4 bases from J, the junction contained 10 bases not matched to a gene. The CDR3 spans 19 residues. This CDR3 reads CATSDPGTSGRAGGETQYF. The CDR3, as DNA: TGTGCCACCAGTGATCCCGGGACTAGCGGGAGGGCGGGGGGAGAGACCCAGTACTTC.

CDR3 protein: CASSYTGQGVGGTEAFF. The CDR3 DNA follows: TGTGCCAGCTCTTACACGGGACAGGGGGTAGGTGGCACTGAAGCTTTCTTT. The chain employs TRBV18 and TRBJ1-1; TRBD1 matches 11 bases. Germline lookup yields CDR1 KGHSH and CDR2 LQKENI. The J segment lost 4 bases and the V segment lost 6 bases, leaving 13 bases of the junction unmatched. This CDR3 is 17 amino acids long.

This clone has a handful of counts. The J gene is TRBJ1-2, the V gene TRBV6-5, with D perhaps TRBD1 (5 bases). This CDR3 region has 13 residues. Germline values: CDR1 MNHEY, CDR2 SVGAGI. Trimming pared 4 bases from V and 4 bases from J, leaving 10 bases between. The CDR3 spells CASSFGHLYGYTF. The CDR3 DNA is TGTGCCAGCAGTTTTGGACATCTCTATGGCTACACCTTC.

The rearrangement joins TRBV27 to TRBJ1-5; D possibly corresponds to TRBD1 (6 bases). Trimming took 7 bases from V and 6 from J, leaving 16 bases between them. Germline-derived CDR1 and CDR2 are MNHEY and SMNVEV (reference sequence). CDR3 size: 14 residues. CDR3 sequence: CASKPAGEVQPQHF. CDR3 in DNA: TGTGCCAGCAAACCGGCAGGGGAAGTTCAGCCCCAGCATTTT.

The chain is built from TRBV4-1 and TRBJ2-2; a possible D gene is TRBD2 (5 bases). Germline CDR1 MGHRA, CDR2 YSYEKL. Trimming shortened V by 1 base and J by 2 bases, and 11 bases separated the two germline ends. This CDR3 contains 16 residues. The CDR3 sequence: CASSQVRGSNTGELFF. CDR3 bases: TGCGCCAGCAGCCAAGTTCGGGGATCCAACACCGGGGAGCTGTTTTTT.

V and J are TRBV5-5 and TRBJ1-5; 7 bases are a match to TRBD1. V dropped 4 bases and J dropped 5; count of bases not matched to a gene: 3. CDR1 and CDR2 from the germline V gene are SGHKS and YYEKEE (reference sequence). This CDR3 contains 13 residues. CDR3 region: CASSGDRYQPQHF. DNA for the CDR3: TGTGCCAGCAGCGGGGACAGATATCAGCCCCAGCATTTT.

DNA of the CDR3: TGTGCCAGTACTATGGGGCAGAGCACTGAAGCTTTCTTT. Translation gives CASTMGQSTEAFF. The chain links TRBV19 to TRBJ1-1; D might be TRBD1 (5 bases). Trimming took off 7 bases at V and 4 bases at J, with 13 bases between the two ends. The germline CDR1 and CDR2 sequences are LNHDA and SQIVND (reference sequence). The CDR3 loop spans 13 amino acids.

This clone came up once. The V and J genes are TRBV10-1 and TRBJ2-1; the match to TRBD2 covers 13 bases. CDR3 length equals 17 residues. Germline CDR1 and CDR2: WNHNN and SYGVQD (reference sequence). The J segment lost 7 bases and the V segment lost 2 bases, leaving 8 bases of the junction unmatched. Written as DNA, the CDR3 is TGCGCCAGCAGTGAGAGAGGACTAGCGGGAGTGTGGAATGAGCAGTTCTTC. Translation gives CASSERGLAGVWNEQFF.

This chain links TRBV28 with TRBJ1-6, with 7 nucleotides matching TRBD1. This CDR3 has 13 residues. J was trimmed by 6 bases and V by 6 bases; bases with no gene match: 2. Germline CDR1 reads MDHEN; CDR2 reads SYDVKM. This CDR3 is CASSGQANSPLHF. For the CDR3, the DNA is TGTGCCAGCAGCGGACAGGCTAATTCACCCCTCCACTTT.

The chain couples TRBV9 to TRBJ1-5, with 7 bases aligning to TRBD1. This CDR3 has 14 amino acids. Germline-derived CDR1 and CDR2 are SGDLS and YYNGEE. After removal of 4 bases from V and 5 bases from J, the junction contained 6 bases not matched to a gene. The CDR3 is CASSPGDSYQPQHF. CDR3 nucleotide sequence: TGTGCCAGCAGCCCCGGGGACAGCTATCAGCCCCAGCATTTT.

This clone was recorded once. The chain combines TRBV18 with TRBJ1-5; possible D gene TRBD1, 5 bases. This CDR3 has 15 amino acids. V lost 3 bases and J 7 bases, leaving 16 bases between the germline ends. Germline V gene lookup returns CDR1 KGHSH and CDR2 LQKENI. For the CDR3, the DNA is TGTGCCAGCTCACCCGATCCTGACAGCCACCAGCCCCAGCATTTT. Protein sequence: CASSPDPDSHQPQHF.

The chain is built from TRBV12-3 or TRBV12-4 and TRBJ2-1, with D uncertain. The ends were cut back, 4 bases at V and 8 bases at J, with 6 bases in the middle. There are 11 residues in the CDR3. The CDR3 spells CASSSTHEQFF. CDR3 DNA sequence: TGTGCCAGCAGTTCTACCCATGAGCAGTTCTTC.

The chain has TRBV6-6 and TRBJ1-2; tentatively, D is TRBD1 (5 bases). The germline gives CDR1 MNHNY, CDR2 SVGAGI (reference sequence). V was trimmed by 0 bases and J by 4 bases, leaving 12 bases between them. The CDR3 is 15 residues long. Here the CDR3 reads CASSYSGGDPYGYTF. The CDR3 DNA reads TGTGCCAGCAGTTACTCGGGGGGGGACCCCTATGGCTACACCTTC.

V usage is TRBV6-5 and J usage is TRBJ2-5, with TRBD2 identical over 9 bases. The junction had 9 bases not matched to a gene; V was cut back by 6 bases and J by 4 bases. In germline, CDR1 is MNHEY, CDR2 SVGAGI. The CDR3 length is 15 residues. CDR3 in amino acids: CASRTSGRIGETQYF. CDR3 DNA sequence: TGTGCCAGCAGGACCAGCGGGAGGATAGGAGAGACCCAGTACTTC.

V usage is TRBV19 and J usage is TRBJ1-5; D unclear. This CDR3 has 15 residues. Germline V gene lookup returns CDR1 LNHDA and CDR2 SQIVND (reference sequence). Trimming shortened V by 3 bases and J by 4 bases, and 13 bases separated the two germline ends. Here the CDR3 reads CASSISGRLNQPQHF. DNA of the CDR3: TGTGCCAGTAGTATCTCCGGCAGACTTAATCAGCCCCAGCATTTT.

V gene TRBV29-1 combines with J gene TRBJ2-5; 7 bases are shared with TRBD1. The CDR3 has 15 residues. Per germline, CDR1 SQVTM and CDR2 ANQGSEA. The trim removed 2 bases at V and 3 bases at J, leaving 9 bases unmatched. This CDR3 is CSVELPDRVEETQYF. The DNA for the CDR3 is TGCAGCGTTGAACTCCCCGACAGGGTAGAAGAGACCCAGTACTTC.

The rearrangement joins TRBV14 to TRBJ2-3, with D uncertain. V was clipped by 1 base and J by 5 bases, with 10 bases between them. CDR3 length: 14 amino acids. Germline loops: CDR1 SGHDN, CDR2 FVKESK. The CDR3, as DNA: TGTGCCAGCAGCCAAGGAATGAGAGGAGATACGCAGTATTTT. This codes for CASSQGMRGDTQYF.

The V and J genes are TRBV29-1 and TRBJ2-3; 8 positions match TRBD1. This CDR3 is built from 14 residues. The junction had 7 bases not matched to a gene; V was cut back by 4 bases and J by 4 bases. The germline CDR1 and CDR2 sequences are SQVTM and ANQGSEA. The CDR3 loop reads CSVGAGGPADTQYF. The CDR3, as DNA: TGCAGCGTTGGGGCAGGGGGCCCGGCAGATACGCAGTATTTT.

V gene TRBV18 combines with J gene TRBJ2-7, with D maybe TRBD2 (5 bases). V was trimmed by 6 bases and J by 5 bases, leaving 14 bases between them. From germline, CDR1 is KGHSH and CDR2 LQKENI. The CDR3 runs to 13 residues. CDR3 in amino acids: CASSGQEDDEQYF. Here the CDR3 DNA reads TGTGCCAGCTCGGGCCAGGAGGACGACGAGCAGTACTTC.

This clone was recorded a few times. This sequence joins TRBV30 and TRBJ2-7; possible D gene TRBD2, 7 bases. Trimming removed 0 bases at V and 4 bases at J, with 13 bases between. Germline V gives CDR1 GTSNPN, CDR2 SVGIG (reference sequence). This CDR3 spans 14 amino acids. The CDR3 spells CAWSVKGGGYEQYF. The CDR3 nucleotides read TGTGCCTGGAGTGTTAAAGGGGGGGGTTACGAGCAGTACTTC.

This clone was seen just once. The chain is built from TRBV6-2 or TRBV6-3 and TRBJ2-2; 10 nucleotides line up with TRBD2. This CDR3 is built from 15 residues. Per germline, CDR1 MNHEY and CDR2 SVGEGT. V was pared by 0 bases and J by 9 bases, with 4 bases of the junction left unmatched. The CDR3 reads CASSYSSSGSRELFF. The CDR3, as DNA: TGTGCCAGCAGTTACTCTTCTAGCGGGAGCCGGGAGCTGTTTTTT.

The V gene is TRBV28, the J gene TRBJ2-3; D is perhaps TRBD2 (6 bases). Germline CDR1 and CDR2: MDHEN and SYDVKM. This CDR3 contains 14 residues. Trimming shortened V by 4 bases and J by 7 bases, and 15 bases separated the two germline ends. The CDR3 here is CASSSGLRGYTQYF. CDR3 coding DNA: TGTGCCAGCAGTTCGGGACTGAGGGGCTATACGCAGTATTTT.